This entry concerns a single T cell receptor (beta chain). The data originate from a study of OX40 agonist ivuxolimab in advanced cancers. On the study more broadly: Patients receiving dose escalation had hepatocellular carcinoma, melanoma, renal cell or head and neck cancer.

Germline V lookup: CDR1 SGDLS, CDR2 YYNGEE. The V gene lost 0 bases and the J gene lost 4 bases, with 9 bases spanning the gap. This CDR3 has 14 residues. Using immunoSEQ multiplex PCR, the repertoire was profiled, and TCRdb retains in-frame clones only, with some absent. This sample has around 48,000 clones; roughly 85% occur once, and the top ten carry roughly a tenth. The receptor was derived from an adult with an advanced solid tumor such as melanoma, head and neck, liver or kidney cancer. The V call is TRBV9, the J call TRBJ2-3, with D unclear. Source: CD4+ or CD8+ T cells sorted from blood, taken in a trial of the OX40 agonist ivuxolimab. CDR3 sequence reads: CASSVDGASDTQYF. CDR3 bases: TGTGCCAGCAGCGTAGATGGAGCCTCAGATACGCAGTATTTT. The entire variable domain, with the rest obtained from reference TRBV9 and TRBJ2-3, is as follows: DSGVTQTPKHLITATGQRVTLRCSPRSGDLSVYWYQQSLDQGLQFLIQYYNGEERAKGNILERFSAQQFPDLHSELNLSSLELGDSALYFCASSVDGASDTQYFGPGTRLTVL.